This T cell receptor beta chain was sequenced for a study of blood T cells in healthy people across ages. Study findings and constraints: Naive T cell percentage strongly correlated with TCR beta diversity. Greater diversity and more naive CD4+ cells were seen in long-lived donors than in aged donors.

This CDR3 has 16 residues. V was clipped by 3 bases and J by 8 bases; unmatched bases: 16. Germline assignment: CDR1 SQVTM and CDR2 ANQGSEA. The authors ran a second PCR of 7 to 11 cycles using a sample-barcoded 5' primer and a J-beta primer mix. Carrying 12 random nucleotides, a template-switch adaptor labeled each individual cDNA molecule. TCRdb re-analysed the 5' RACE reads in MiXCR, keeping a single row per CDR3 protein. This table has about 2 million distinct CDR3 sequences, around half appearing once. Notes on this clonotype: Its antigen is not identified.

The TCR comes from a woman aged 40 to 50 in good health. This chain uses TRBV29-1 with TRBJ1-2, with 9 bases identical to TRBD1. The material sequenced was blood. CDR3 protein: CSVEAGTGILGRGYTF. The DNA of the CDR3 is TGCAGCGTTGAGGCCGGGACAGGGATATTGGGGCGCGGCTACACCTTC.